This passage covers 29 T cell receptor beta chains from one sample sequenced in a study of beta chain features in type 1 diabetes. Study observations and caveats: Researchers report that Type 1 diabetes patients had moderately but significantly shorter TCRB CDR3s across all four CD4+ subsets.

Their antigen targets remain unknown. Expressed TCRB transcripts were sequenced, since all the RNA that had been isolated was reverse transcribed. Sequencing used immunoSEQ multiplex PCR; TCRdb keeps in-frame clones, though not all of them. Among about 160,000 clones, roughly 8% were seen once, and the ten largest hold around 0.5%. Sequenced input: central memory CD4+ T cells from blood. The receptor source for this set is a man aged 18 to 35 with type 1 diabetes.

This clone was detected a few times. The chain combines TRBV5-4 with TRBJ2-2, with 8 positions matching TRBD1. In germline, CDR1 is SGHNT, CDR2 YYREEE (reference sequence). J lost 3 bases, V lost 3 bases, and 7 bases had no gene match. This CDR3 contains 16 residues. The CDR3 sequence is CASSSNRGKDTGELFF. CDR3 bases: TGTGCCAGCAGCTCCAACAGGGGGAAGGACACCGGGGAGCTGTTTTTT.

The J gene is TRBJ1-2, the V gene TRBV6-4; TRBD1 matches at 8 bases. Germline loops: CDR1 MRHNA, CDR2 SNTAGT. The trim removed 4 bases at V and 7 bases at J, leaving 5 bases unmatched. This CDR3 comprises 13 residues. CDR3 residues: CASSAETGVGYTF. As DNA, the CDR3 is TGTGCCAGCAGTGCAGAGACAGGGGTTGGCTACACCTTC.

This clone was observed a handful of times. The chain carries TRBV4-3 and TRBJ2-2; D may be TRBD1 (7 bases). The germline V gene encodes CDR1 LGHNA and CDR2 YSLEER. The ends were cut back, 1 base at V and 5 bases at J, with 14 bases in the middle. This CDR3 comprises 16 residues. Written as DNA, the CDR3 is TGCGCCAGCAGCCAAGTGCCAGGGGGGTCAACCGGGGAGCTGTTTTTT. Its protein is CASSQVPGGSTGELFF.

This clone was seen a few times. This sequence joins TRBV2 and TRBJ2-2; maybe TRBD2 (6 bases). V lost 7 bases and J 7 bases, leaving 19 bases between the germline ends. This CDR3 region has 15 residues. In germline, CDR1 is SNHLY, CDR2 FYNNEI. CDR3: CASTPLALTGGELFF. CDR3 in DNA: TGTGCCAGCACTCCACTAGCACTTACTGGCGGGGAGCTGTTTTTT. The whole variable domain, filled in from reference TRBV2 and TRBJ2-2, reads EPEVTQTPSHQVTQMGQEVILRCVPISNHLYFYWYRQILGQKVEFLVSFYNNEISEKSEIFDDQFSVERPDGSNFTLKIRSTKLEDSAMYFCASTPLALTGGELFFGEGSRLTVL.

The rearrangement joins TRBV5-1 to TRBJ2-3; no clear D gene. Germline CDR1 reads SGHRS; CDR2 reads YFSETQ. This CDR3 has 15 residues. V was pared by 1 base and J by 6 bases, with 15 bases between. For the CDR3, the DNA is TGCGCCAGCAGCTTGCCGGCAGGTCCCTCGGATACGCAGTATTTT. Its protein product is CASSLPAGPSDTQYF.

DNA for the CDR3: TGTGCCAGCGCGACATCGAACACCGGGGAGCTGTTTTTT. Residues: CASATSNTGELFF. The rearrangement uses TRBV19 and TRBJ2-2; D ambiguous. CDR1 and CDR2 from the germline V gene are LNHDA and SQIVND (reference sequence). Trimming stripped 9 bases from V and 0 bases from J, with 8 bases between. The CDR3 is 13 amino acids.

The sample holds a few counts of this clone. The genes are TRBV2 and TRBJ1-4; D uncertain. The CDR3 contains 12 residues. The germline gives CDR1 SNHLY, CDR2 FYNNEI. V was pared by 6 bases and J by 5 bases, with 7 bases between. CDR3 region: CASSRENEKLFF. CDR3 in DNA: TGTGCCAGCAGCCGGGAAAATGAAAAACTGTTTTTT. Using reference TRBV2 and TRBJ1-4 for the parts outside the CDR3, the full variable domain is EPEVTQTPSHQVTQMGQEVILRCVPISNHLYFYWYRQILGQKVEFLVSFYNNEISEKSEIFDDQFSVERPDGSNFTLKIRSTKLEDSAMYFCASSRENEKLFFGSGTQLSVL.

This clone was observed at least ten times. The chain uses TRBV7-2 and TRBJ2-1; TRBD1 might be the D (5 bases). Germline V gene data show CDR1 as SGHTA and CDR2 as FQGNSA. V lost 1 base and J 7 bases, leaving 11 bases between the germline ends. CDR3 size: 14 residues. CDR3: CASSLGGRVNEQFF. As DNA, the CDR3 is TGTGCCAGCAGCTTAGGTGGCAGGGTGAATGAGCAGTTCTTC.

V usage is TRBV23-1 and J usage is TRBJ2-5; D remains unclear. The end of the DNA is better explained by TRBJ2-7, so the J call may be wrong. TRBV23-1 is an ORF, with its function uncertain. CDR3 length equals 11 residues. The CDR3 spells CASPLRYEQYF. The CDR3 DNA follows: TGCGCCAGCCCTCTTCGATACGAGCAGTACTTC.

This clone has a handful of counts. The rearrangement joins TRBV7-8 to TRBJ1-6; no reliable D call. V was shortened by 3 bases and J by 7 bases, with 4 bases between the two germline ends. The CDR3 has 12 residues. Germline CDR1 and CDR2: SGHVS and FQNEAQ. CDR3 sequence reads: CASSFGNSPLHF. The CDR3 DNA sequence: TGTGCCAGCAGCTTCGGGAATTCACCCCTCCACTTT.

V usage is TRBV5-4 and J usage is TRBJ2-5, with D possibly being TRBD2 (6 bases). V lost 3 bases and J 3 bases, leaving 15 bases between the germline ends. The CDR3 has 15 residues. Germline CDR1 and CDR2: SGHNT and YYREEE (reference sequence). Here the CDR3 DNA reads TGTGCCAGCAGCTCGAGAATTGGCGGGGAAGAGACCCAGTACTTC. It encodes CASSSRIGGEETQYF.

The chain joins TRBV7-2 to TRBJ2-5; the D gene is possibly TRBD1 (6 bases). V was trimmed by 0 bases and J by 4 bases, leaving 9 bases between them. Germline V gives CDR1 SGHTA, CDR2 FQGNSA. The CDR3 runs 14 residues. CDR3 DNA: TGTGCCAGCAGCTTAGCCAGGGGTCCAGAGACCCAGTACTTC. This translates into CASSLARGPETQYF.

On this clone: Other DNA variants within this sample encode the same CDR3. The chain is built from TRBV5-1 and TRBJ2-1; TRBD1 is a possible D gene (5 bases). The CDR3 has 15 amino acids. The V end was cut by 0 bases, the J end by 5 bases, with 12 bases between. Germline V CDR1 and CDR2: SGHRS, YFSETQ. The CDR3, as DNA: TGCGCCAGCAGCTTGGACGTGGCAGGGAACAATGAGCAGTTCTTC. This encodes CASSLDVAGNNEQFF.

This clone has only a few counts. CDR3 amino acids: CSVAGDKGNQPQHF. In DNA form, the CDR3 reads TGCAGCGTTGCAGGGGATAAGGGCAATCAGCCCCAGCATTTT. This rearrangement joins TRBV29-1 to TRBJ1-5; D possibly corresponds to TRBD1 (6 bases). In germline, CDR1 is SQVTM, CDR2 ANQGSEA. The CDR3 contains 14 residues. The ends were cut back, 4 bases at V and 2 bases at J, with 12 bases in the middle.

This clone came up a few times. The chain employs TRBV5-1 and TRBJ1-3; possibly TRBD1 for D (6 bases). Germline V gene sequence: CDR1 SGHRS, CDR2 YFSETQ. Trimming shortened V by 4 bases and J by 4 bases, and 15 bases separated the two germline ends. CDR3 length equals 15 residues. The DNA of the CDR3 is TGCGCCAGCAGCAGGACAGCGGACGTAGGAAACACCATATATTTT. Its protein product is CASSRTADVGNTIYF.

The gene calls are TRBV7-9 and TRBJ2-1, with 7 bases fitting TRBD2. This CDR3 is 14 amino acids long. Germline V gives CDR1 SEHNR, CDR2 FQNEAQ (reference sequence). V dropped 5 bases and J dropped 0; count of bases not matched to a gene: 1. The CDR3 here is CASSGGVSYNEQFF. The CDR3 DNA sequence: TGTGCCAGCAGCGGGGGGGTCTCCTACAATGAGCAGTTCTTC.

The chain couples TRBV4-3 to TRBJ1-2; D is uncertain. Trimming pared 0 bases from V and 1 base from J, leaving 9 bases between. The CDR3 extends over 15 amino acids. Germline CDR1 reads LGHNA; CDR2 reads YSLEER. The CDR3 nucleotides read TGCGCCAGCAGCCAAGATCTTCTGTTTAACTATGGCTACACCTTC. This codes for CASSQDLLFNYGYTF.

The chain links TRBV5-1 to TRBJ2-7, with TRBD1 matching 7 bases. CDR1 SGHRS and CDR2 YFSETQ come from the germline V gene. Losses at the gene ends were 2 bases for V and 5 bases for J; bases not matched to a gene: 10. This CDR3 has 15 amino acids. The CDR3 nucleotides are TGCGCCAGCAGCTTCCAAGGGGGCGATGGGAACGAGCAGTACTTC. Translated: CASSFQGGDGNEQYF.

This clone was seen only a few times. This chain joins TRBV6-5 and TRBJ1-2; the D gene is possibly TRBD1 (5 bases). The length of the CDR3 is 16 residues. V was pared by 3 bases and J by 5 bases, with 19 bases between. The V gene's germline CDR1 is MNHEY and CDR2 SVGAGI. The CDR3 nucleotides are TGTGCCAGCAGTTATCAGGGTCGGGTCCAACTTTATGGCTACACCTTC. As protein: CASSYQGRVQLYGYTF.

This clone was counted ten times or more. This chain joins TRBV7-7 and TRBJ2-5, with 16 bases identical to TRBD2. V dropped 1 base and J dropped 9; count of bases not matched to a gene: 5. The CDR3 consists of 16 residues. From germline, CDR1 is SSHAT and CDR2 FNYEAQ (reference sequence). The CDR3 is CASSLDSGLAGGAQYF. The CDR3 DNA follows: TGTGCCAGCAGCTTAGACTCGGGACTAGCGGGAGGGGCCCAGTACTTC.

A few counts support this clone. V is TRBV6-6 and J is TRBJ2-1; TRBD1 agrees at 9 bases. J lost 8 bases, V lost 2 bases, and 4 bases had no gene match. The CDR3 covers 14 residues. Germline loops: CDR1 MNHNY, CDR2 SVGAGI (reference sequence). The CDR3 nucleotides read TGTGCCAGCAGTTACGGGGACAGGGACGATGAGCAGTTCTTC. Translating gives CASSYGDRDDEQFF.

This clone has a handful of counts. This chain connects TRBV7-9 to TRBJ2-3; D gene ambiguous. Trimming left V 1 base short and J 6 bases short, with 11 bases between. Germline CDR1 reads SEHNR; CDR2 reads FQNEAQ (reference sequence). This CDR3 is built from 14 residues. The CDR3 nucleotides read TGTGCCAGCAGCTTAGGCAGGAATCAGGATACGCAGTATTTT. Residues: CASSLGRNQDTQYF.

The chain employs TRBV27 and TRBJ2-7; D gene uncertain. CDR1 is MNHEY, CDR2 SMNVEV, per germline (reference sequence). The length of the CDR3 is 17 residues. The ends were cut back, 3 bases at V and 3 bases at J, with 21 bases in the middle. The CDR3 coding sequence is TGTGCCAGCAGTTTTTGGTCTGAACGGGTGATAGGCTACGAGCAGTACTTC. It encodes CASSFWSERVIGYEQYF.

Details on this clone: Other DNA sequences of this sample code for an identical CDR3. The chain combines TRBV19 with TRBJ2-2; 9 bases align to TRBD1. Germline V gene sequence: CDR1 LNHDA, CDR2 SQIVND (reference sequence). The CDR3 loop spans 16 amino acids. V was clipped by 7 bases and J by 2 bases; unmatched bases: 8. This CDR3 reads CASTDPGQGNTGELFF. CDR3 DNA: TGTGCCAGTACCGACCCGGGACAGGGCAACACCGGGGAGCTGTTTTTT.

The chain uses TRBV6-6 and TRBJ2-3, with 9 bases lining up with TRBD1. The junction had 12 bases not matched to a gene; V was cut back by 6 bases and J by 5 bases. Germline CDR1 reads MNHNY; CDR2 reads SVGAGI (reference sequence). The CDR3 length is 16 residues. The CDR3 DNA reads TGTGCCAGCAGCAGGTCCGGGACAGGGCAGAAAGATACGCAGTATTTT. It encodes CASSRSGTGQKDTQYF.

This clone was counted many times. CDR3 loop: CASSRNQPQHF. CDR3 nucleotides: TGTGCAAGTAGCCGCAATCAGCCCCAGCATTTT. The chain is built from TRBV12-2 and TRBJ1-5. TRBV12-2 is shown as a pseudogene. This CDR3 is 11 amino acids long.

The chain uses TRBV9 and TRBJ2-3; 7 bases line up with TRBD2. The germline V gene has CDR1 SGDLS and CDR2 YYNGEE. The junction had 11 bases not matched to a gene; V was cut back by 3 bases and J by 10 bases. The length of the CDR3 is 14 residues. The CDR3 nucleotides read TGTGCCAGCAGCGGGAGCGGGGACCCTAGGGCGCAGTATTTT. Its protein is CASSGSGDPRAQYF. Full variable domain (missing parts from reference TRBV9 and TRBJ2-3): DSGVTQTPKHLITATGQRVTLRCSPRSGDLSVYWYQQSLDQGLQFLIQYYNGEERAKGNILERFSAQQFPDLHSELNLSSLELGDSALYFCASSGSGDPRAQYFGPGTRLTVL.

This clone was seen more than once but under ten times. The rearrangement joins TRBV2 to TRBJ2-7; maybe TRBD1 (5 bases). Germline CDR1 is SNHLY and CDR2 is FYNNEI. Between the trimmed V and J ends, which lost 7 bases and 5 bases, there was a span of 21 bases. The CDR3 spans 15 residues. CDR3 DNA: TGTGCCAGCAATGTTGGCAGGCAGGGCGGCAACGAGCAGTACTTC. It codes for CASNVGRQGGNEQYF.

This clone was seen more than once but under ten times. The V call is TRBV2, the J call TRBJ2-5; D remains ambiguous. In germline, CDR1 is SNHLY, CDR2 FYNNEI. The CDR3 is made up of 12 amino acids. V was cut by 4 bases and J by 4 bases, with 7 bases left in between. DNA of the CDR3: TGTGCCAGCAGTGTGAGACTAGAGACCCAGTACTTC. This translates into CASSVRLETQYF. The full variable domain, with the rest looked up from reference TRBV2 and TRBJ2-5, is EPEVTQTPSHQVTQMGQEVILRCVPISNHLYFYWYRQILGQKVEFLVSFYNNEISEKSEIFDDQFSVERPDGSNFTLKIRSTKLEDSAMYFCASSVRLETQYFGPGTRLLVL.